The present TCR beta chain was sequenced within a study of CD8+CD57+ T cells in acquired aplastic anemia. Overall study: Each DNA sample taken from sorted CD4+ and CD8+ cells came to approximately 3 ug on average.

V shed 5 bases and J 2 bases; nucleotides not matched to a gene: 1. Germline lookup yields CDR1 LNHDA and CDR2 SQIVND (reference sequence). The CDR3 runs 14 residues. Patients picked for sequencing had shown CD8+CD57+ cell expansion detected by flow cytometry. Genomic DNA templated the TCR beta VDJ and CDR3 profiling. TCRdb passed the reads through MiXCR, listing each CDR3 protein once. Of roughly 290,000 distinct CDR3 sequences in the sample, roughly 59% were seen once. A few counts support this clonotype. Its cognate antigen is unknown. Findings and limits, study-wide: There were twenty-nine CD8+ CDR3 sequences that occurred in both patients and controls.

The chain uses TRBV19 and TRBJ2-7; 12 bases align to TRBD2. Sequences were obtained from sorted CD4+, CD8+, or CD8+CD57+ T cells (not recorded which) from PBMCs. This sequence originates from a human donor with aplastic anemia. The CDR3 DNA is TGTGCCAGTAGTCGGACTAGCGGGACCTACGAGCAGTACTTC. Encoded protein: CASSRTSGTYEQYF.